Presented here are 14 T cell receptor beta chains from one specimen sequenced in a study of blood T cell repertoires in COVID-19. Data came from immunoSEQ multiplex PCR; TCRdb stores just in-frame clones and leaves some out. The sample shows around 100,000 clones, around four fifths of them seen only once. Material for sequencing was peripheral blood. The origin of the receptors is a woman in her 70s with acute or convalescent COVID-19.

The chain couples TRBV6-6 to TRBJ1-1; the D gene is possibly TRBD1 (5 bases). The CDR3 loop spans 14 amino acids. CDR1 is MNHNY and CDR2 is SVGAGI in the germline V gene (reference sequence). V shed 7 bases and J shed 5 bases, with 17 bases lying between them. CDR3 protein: CASTHGREGTEAFF. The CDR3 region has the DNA TGTGCCAGCACCCACGGTAGGGAGGGGACTGAAGCTTTCTTT.

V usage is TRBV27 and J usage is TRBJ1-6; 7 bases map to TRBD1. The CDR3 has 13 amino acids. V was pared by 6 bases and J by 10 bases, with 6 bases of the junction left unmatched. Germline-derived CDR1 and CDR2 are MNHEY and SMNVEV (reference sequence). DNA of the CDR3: TGTGCCAGCAGGACAGACAGGGTGTCACCCCTCCACTTT. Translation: CASRTDRVSPLHF.

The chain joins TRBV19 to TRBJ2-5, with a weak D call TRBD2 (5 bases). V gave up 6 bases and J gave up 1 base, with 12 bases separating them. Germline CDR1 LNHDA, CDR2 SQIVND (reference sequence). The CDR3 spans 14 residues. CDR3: CASRPAGIQETQYF. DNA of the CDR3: TGTGCCAGTAGACCCGCCGGGATCCAAGAGACCCAGTACTTC.

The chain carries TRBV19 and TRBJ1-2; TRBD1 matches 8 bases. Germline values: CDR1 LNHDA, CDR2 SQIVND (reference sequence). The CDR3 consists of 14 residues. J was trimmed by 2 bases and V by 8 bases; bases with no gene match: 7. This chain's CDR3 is CASGWTGKNYGYTF. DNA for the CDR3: TGTGCCAGTGGATGGACAGGGAAGAACTATGGCTACACCTTC.

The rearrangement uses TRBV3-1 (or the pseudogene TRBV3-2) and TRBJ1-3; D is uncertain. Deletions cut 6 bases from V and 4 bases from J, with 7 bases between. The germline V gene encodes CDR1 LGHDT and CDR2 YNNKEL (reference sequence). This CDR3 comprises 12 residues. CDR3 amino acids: CASSNRGNTIYF. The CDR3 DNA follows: TGTGCCAGCAGTAATAGAGGAAACACCATATATTTT.

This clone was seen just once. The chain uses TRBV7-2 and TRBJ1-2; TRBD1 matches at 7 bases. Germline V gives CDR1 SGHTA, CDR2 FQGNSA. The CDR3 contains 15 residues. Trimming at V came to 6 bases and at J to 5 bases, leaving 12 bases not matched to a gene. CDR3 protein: CASRRSPGQPYGYTF. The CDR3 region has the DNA TGTGCCAGCAGACGTAGTCCGGGACAGCCATATGGCTACACCTTC.

As DNA, the CDR3 is TGTGCCAGCAGTCCGAGGGGAGGAGGCTACACCTTC. Translating it yields CASSPRGGGYTF. The rearrangement links TRBV6-5 to TRBJ1-2; perhaps TRBD1 as D (5 bases). CDR3 size: 12 residues. CDR1 and CDR2 from the germline V gene are MNHEY and SVGAGI. V was cut by 5 bases and J by 8 bases, with 12 bases left in between.

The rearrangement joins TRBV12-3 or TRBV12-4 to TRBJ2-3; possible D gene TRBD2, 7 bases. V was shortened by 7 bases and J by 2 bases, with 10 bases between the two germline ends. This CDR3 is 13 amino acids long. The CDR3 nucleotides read TGTGCCAGCAAACGGGGGGCCACAGATACGCAGTATTTT. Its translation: CASKRGATDTQYF.

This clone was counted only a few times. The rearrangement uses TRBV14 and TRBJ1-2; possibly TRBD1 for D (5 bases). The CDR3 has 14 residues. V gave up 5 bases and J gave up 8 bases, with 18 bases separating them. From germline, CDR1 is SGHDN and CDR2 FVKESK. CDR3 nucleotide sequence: TGTGCCAGCAGCTCCTCAACGGGAGGGGACGGCTACACCTTC. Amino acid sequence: CASSSSTGGDGYTF.

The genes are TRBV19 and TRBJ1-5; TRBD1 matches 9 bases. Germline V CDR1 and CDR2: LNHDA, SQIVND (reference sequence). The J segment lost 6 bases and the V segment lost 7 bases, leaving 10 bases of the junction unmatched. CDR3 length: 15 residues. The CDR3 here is CASTEHGTGTQPQHF. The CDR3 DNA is TGTGCCAGTACCGAACACGGGACAGGGACTCAGCCCCAGCATTTT.

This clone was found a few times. The DNA of the CDR3 is TGTGCCAGCTCACCGGGGCAGGAGCAGCCCCAGCATTTT. Protein: CASSPGQEQPQHF. This sequence joins TRBV18 and TRBJ1-5, with D possibly being TRBD1 (5 bases). V lost 3 bases and J lost 7, with 10 bases in between. This CDR3 spans 13 amino acids. Germline V lookup: CDR1 KGHSH, CDR2 LQKENI.

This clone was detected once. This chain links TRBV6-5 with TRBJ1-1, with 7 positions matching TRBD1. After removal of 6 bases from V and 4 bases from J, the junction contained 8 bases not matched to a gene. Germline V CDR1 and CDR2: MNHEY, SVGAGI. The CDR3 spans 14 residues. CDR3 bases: TGTGCCAGCAGGACGACAGGGATGTCCACTGAAGCTTTCTTT. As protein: CASRTTGMSTEAFF.

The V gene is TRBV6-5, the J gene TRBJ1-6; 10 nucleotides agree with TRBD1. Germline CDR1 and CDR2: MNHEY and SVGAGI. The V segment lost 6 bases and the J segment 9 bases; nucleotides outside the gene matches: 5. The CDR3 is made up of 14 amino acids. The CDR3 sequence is CASRETGGPSPLHF. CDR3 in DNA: TGTGCCAGCAGGGAGACAGGGGGCCCTTCACCCCTCCACTTT.

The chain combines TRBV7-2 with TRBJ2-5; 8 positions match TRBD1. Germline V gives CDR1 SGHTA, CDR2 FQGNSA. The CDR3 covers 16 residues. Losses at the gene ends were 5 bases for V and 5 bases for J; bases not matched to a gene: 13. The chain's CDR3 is CASSRFGQGGEETQYF. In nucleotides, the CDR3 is TGTGCCAGCAGCAGATTCGGACAGGGAGGCGAGGAGACCCAGTACTTC.